This T cell receptor (beta chain) was recovered during a study of regulatory T cells in long-lasting Graves disease (dated by TCRdb to the early 2020s). Regarding the study in general: In the newly diagnosed Graves' disease group, patients had been taking antithyroid drugs for less than 3 months. This study used TCR sequencing and RNA sequencing of peripheral blood to compare persistent Graves' disease patients against newly diagnosed Graves' disease patients. A total of about 33 samples underwent TCR sequencing: about 13 from persistent and around 20 from newly diagnosed Graves' disease patients. The study was registered as a clinical trial and conducted in China.

As to this clonotype: Its binding antigen is unknown. The sample holds no much larger clone one base away, and base qualities are not on file.

Libraries came from multiplex PCR. The data were produced on an Illumina HiSeq 4000. TCR beta libraries were built with iRepertoire HTBI primers and Arm-PCR amplification of CDR3 regions. PCR products were gel purified before sequencing. From the authors' description of their analysis: Across samples, 60 to 75 TRBV and 15 or so TRBJ segments were identified and used for gene usage analysis of CDR3 amino acid clonotypes. COPE and FqMerger were used to merge filtered high-quality paired reads into contigs. BLAST was used to align contigs to IMGT TRBV, TRBD and TRBJ reference genes, and CDR3 was defined according to IMGT. Any clonotype with a frequency above 0.1% was counted as a highly expanded clone. Shannon entropy was used to measure repertoire diversity, and the Gini coefficient was used to measure V-J evenness. Public clonotypes were defined as clonotypes shared by more than one individual. Using fastp at Q25 and MiXCR, TCRdb reprocessed the public reads and kept productive beta chains. Each record represents a unique CDR3 protein, reported with the most common genes and DNA among its rows. What appears here as the V and J calls and clone size reflects TCRdb's work, not the paper's. This sample holds roughly 510,000 distinct CDR3 sequences; roughly 16% were observed only once. Together, the top ten hold around 12% of the sample.

CDR1 and CDR2, looked up from the germline V gene, are SGHRS and YFSETQ. Relative to germline, V is 4 bases shorter and J is 0 bases shorter, with 14 bases between their ends. From the cysteine up to the phenylalanine, the CDR3 has a length of 15 residues. The entry retains the CDR3 DNA only, 45 bases that are in frame from base 1. The meaning of the sample's time point label: newly diagnosed GD, antithyroid drugs for less than 3 months. For both TCR sequencing and RNA sequencing, RNA was extracted from PBMCs in TRIzol. The diagnosis of Graves' disease followed American Thyroid Association guidelines. Recruitment of patients was carried out at an endocrinology department in Xi'an, China. Each patient gave around 9.2 milliliters of peripheral blood, collected in an EDTA anticoagulant tube. PBMCs were isolated by Ficoll Paque Plus density gradient separation without further T cell sorting. An Agilent 2100 Bioanalyzer and agarose gel were used to check RNA quality, and a NanoDrop 2000 was used to measure RNA concentration.

On the study overall, not on this receptor specifically: Persistent disease showed preferential use of TRBV28, TRBJ1-2 and TRBJ2-5, whereas newly diagnosed disease favored TRBV20-1 and TRBJ2-1. Only peripheral blood was studied, because thyroid tissue, the primary lesion, was inaccessible. Sequencing and analysis were restricted to the TCR beta chain. More public clonotypes were shared among persistent patients (roughly 2,700) than among newly diagnosed patients (roughly 1,000). The authors noted that the small sample size was a limitation that may lower accuracy. Persistent Graves' disease patients showed lower TCR Shannon entropy and fewer highly expanded clones than newly diagnosed patients, suggesting clonal expansion.

The same data also went into a second study, on T cells in Graves' hyperthyroidism and ophthalmopathy. As that second paper reports: Graves' hyperthyroidism was defined as stable when no progression to ophthalmopathy occurred over 18 months of follow-up. Hyperthyroidism patients were newly diagnosed, had a disease duration of under 2 months, and were aged 18 to 65 years. Exclusion was applied to patients with uncontrolled infections, other autoimmune diseases, pregnancy or lactation. Diagnoses were based on clinical symptoms, serum thyroxine and TRAb, thyroid ultrasound and orbital computed tomography. The first round of RT-PCR for the TCR CDR3 was performed with the HTBI primer set and the Qiagen OneStep RT-PCR kit. Most expanded thyroid clonotypes (frequency above 0.001) were also found in blood, which suggests that blood repertoires may mirror thyroid immune responses. A model built on a 13 V-J signature distinguished ophthalmopathy from stable hyperthyroidism, reaching 85% to 90% sensitivity and around 81% specificity in cross-validation and 80%/75% in testing. In validation, the model predicted progression to ophthalmopathy a median of roughly 6.2 months before onset, with about 71% sensitivity and 72.22% specificity. To identify distinguishing TCR V-J signatures, a discovery cohort of roughly 100 patients was used, comprising 43 with Graves' ophthalmopathy and under 60 with stable Graves' hyperthyroidism. Prospective prediction of ophthalmopathy was tested in an independent validation cohort of 18 to 20 hyperthyroidism patients and 17 patients who later progressed to ophthalmopathy. The 95 to 100 discovery patients were randomly divided into training and test sets at a 7:3 ratio. Thyroid tissue and blood T-cell repertoires from six Graves' hyperthyroidism patients were also compared in the study. After sampling, hyperthyroidism patients received methimazole starting at 30 mg daily, and ophthalmopathy patients received high-dose intravenous methylprednisolone. The libraries were constructed in a second round of multiplex PCR and then size-selected and purified. Paired-end sequencing of the libraries was performed with 100 bp reads on an Illumina HiSeq2000. SOAPnuke was used to process the raw data, with reads discarded if the reads contained adapters or uncalled bases, had a mean Phred below 15, or lacked an exact constant-primer or identifier match. COPE v1.2.5 was used to merge the high-quality paired reads, and each unique nucleotide sequence was defined as a clonotype. Clonotypes were aligned to IMGT TRBV, TRBD and TRBJ reference segments using MiTCR v1.1. The analysis was restricted to V-J combinations with a frequency above 0.0001, which together covered approximately 99% of the repertoires. The TCS score was defined as F50 (clonal expansion) divided by E x V (chaos), with BLOSUM62-based TCRdist calculated between CDR3 peptides within each V-J. Welch's t-statistics and random forest reduced roughly 530 V-J features to 10 to 15, which were used in a naive Bayes classifier (R e1071). No statistical method was used to fix the sample size in advance, and group allocation was not hidden from the investigators. TCR Vbeta CDR3 sequencing of 120 to 150 peripheral blood samples (over 40 ophthalmopathy, around 80 hyperthyroidism and roughly 17 progressor patients) is reported in the paper.

Recombination joined TRBV5-1 with TRBJ2-7; the D gene is perhaps TRBD1, on 6 matching bases. This sample comprised peripheral blood mononuclear cells (PBMCs), obtained at new diagnosis, from a patient treated with antithyroid drugs. This TCR came from a man aged 18 to 30 with Graves disease. Donor details come from another sample of the same person, matched by shared clones. DNA sequence: TGCGCCAGCAGCCTCGGGACATCGAGCTCCTACGAGCAGTACTTC. Its translation is CASSLGTSSSYEQYF.